This T cell receptor (beta chain) was captured by sequencing in a study of T cells after yellow fever vaccination. This clonotype has at least ten counts. CDR1 is SGHAT, CDR2 FQNNGV, per germline. V was clipped by 1 base and J by 7 bases, with 13 bases between them. The CDR3 is 14 amino acids. TCRdb ran MiXCR on the 5' RACE reads and lists one entry per CDR3 protein. The sample consists of roughly 340,000 distinct CDR3 sequences, roughly 4% of them appearing once. The rearrangement links TRBV11-2 to TRBJ1-1, with D perhaps TRBD1 (6 bases). The source was PBMCs, collected 5 days after the yellow fever booster vaccination. This clonotype was sampled from a man aged 18 to 29 who received the YFV17D yellow fever vaccine. DNA for the CDR3: TGTGCCAGCAGCTTAGTCGGGGGGGCGGTTGAAGCTTTCTTT. It translates to CASSLVGGAVEAFF.